Below are 11 T cell receptor beta chains sequenced from a single sample in a study of cytomegalovirus exposure and HLA in healthy donors (TCRdb year 2017). The method was the immunoSEQ multiplex PCR assay. This immuneACCESS table, as held by TCRdb, lists in-frame sequences with V and J called but not all clones. Of the missing ones, under half trace to an unresolved V gene in checked studies; the others have no known cause. A total of under 150,000 clones appear in this sample, 85% to 90% of them only once. The ten largest clones take up 2.9% of the sample. The sample comprised PBMCs. Receptors originate from a man younger than 35 in good health and CMV-seronegative.

The chain links TRBV2 to TRBJ2-2, with 7 bases aligning to TRBD1. CDR3 length: 15 residues. V shed 6 bases and J 1 base; nucleotides not matched to a gene: 5. Looked up from germline, CDR1 is SNHLY and CDR2 is FYNNEI. The CDR3 loop is CASSWDRVNTGELFF. The CDR3 region has the DNA TGTGCCAGCAGCTGGGACAGAGTGAACACCGGGGAGCTGTTTTTT.

The chain has TRBV20-1 and TRBJ2-1; D is possibly TRBD2 (6 bases). Germline V gene data show CDR1 as DFQATT and CDR2 as SNEGSKA (reference sequence). The CDR3 loop spans 11 amino acids. V was shortened by 7 bases and J by 3 bases, with 7 bases between the two germline ends. This CDR3 is CSGRDYNEQFF. In nucleotides, the CDR3 is TGCAGTGGGCGGGACTACAATGAGCAGTTCTTC.

CDR3 in amino acids: CASRPGGLPNTGELFF. The DNA for the CDR3 is TGTGCCAGCAGGCCAGGTGGCTTACCGAACACCGGGGAGCTGTTTTTT. The J gene is TRBJ2-2, the V gene TRBV7-2, with unresolved D. This CDR3 is built from 16 residues. Germline lookup yields CDR1 SGHTA and CDR2 FQGNSA. Trimming stripped 6 bases from V and 0 bases from J, with 14 bases between.

The chain has TRBV6-1 and TRBJ1-5, with a tentative D call TRBD1 (5 bases). V gave up 8 bases and J gave up 4 bases, with 6 bases separating them. The CDR3 loop spans 11 amino acids. Germline-derived CDR1 and CDR2 are MNHNS and SASEGT. The CDR3 sequence is CASGGNQPQHF. Here the CDR3 DNA reads TGTGCCAGCGGGGGGAATCAGCCCCAGCATTTT.

This clone was observed a handful of times. J is TRBJ2-6 and V is TRBV12-5, with a tentative D call TRBD1 (6 bases). CDR1 and CDR2 from the germline V gene are LGHNT and FRNRAP. V was clipped by 0 bases and J by 0 bases, with 18 bases between them. The CDR3 extends over 20 amino acids. Here the CDR3 reads CASGLVQWRQAYSGANVLTF. The CDR3 DNA is TGTGCTAGTGGTTTGGTACAGTGGAGACAGGCTTACTCTGGGGCCAACGTCCTGACTTTC.

This clone was observed once. The chain has TRBV27 and TRBJ1-1, with TRBD1 as a possible D gene (6 bases). The V gene lost 8 bases and the J gene lost 6 bases, with 16 bases spanning the gap. This CDR3 is 13 amino acids long. The germline CDR1 and CDR2 sequences are MNHEY and SMNVEV (reference sequence). The CDR3 coding sequence is TGTGCCAGCGGGACACTAGGTGGGGCTGAAGCTTTCTTT. The encoded protein is CASGTLGGAEAFF.

The V call is TRBV19, the J call TRBJ2-5, with TRBD1 as a possible D gene (6 bases). CDR3 size: 13 residues. Germline values: CDR1 LNHDA, CDR2 SQIVND (reference sequence). V was pared by 4 bases and J by 1 base, with 7 bases between. CDR3 protein: CASSKDSQETQYF. The CDR3 nucleotides read TGTGCCAGTAGTAAGGACAGCCAAGAGACCCAGTACTTC.

This sequence joins TRBV19 and TRBJ1-5; 7 bases are shared with TRBD1. The CDR3 is 13 residues long. Unmatched junction bases numbered 2, after V lost 7 bases and J lost 2 bases. Germline V gene sequence: CDR1 LNHDA, CDR2 SQIVND (reference sequence). The CDR3 sequence: CASTGQGNQPQHF. CDR3 coding DNA: TGTGCCAGTACAGGACAGGGCAATCAGCCCCAGCATTTT. Based on the CDR3 plus reference TRBV19 and TRBJ1-5, the full variable domain is DGGITQSPKYLFRKEGQNVTLSCEQNLNHDAMYWYRQDPGQGLRLIYYSQIVNDFQKGDIAEGYSVSREKKESFPLTVTSAQKNPTAFYLCASTGQGNQPQHFGDGTRLSIL.

The chain employs TRBV10-1 and TRBJ2-3, with 10 bases that match TRBD2. Losses at the gene ends were 4 bases for V and 2 bases for J; bases not matched to a gene: 6. Germline-derived CDR1 and CDR2 are WNHNN and SYGVQD (reference sequence). The CDR3 has 16 amino acids. The CDR3 is CASSGNSGRDTDTQYF. The CDR3 DNA follows: TGCGCCAGCAGTGGGAACAGCGGGAGGGACACAGATACGCAGTATTTT.

The chain is built from TRBV5-1 and TRBJ1-2; D is uncertain. V was trimmed by 0 bases and J by 0 bases, leaving 9 bases between them. The CDR3 sequence is 15 residues long. Germline CDR1 is SGHRS and CDR2 is YFSETQ. In DNA, the CDR3 is TGCGCCAGCAGCTTGGTTGCGGCAACTAACTATGGCTACACCTTC. Amino acid sequence: CASSLVAATNYGYTF.

The rearrangement joins TRBV5-6 to TRBJ1-2; D call uncertain. V gave up 3 bases and J gave up 2 bases, with 2 bases separating them. This CDR3 region has 11 residues. CDR1 is SGHDT and CDR2 is YYEEEE in the germline V gene. CDR3 amino acids: CASSSNYGYTF. CDR3 nucleotide sequence: TGTGCCAGCAGCTCGAACTATGGCTACACCTTC.